This is a list of T cell receptor beta chains from one sample in a study of tumor-infiltrating lymphocytes in oesophageal squamous cell carcinoma. TCRdb re-called the PCR reads through MiXCR, storing one row per CDR3 protein. The sample holds 15,000 to 20,000 distinct CDR3 sequences, 35% to 45% seen once. Sequenced sample: esophageal tumor tissue. These receptors were obtained from a male donor with esophageal squamous cell carcinoma. CDR3s leave out the opening cysteine and the closing phenylalanine or tryptophan. The order of the fields is CDR3 protein, CDR3 length, J gene, V gene.

CDR3 protein: ASSLATSINEQY
CDR3 length: 12
J gene: TRBJ2-5
V gene: TRBV7-2

CDR3 protein: ASSYSGVSAF
CDR3 length: 10
J gene: TRBJ1-1
V gene: TRBV6-5

CDR3 protein: ASSRGGRSYEQF
CDR3 length: 12
J gene: .
V gene: TRBV7-2

CDR3 protein: ASRVKSTDTQY
CDR3 length: 11
J gene: TRBJ2-3
V gene: TRBV7-9

CDR3 protein: ASSFLAGRGANEQY
CDR3 length: 14
J gene: TRBJ2-5
V gene: TRBV7-2

CDR3 protein: ASSPGTSGGARTDTQY
CDR3 length: 16
J gene: TRBJ2-3
V gene: TRBV18

CDR3 protein: ASSKTETNRNEQF
CDR3 length: 13
J gene: .
V gene: TRBV7-6

CDR3 protein: ASSLGSGTKPYEQY
CDR3 length: 14
J gene: .
V gene: TRBV7-2

CDR3 protein: ASSEPGLAGGSTDTQY
CDR3 length: 16
J gene: TRBJ2-3
V gene: TRBV25-1

CDR3 protein: ASSLQRLAGGPDTQY
CDR3 length: 15
J gene: TRBJ2-3
V gene: TRBV7-3

CDR3 protein: ASSLAVLAGGDAYNEQF
CDR3 length: 17
J gene: .
V gene: TRBV7-2

CDR3 protein: ASSDSGRETQY
CDR3 length: 11
J gene: .
V gene: TRBV6-1

CDR3 protein: ASRSGVNSYNSPLH
CDR3 length: 14
J gene: TRBJ1-6
V gene: TRBV27

CDR3 protein: ASSLGGPKDYEQY
CDR3 length: 13
J gene: .
V gene: TRBV7-3

CDR3 protein: ASSLRLAGDDTQY
CDR3 length: 13
J gene: TRBJ2-3
V gene: TRBV12-3/TRBV12-4

CDR3 protein: ASSLKGGGDKTNEQF
CDR3 length: 15
J gene: TRBJ2-1
V gene: TRBV11-2

CDR3 protein: SASGSTDTQY
CDR3 length: 10
J gene: TRBJ2-3
V gene: TRBV20-1

CDR3 protein: ASSEDPPRPGQPQH
CDR3 length: 14
J gene: TRBJ1-5
V gene: TRBV6-1

CDR3 protein: ASSEGGGRELSNEQF
CDR3 length: 15
J gene: TRBJ2-1
V gene: TRBV2

CDR3 protein: ASIRWDSNEAF
CDR3 length: 11
J gene: TRBJ2-5
V gene: TRBV6-5

CDR3 protein: ATSDWGASVETQY
CDR3 length: 13
J gene: TRBJ2-5
V gene: TRBV24-1

CDR3 protein: ASSPDGRGPLEQY
CDR3 length: 13
J gene: .
V gene: TRBV4-1

CDR3 protein: ASSWGRELATNEKLF
CDR3 length: 15
J gene: TRBJ1-4
V gene: TRBV12-3/TRBV12-4

CDR3 protein: ASRLSGANVLT
CDR3 length: 11
J gene: TRBJ2-6
V gene: TRBV6-1

CDR3 protein: ATSDPSGGSYEQY
CDR3 length: 13
J gene: TRBJ2-7
V gene: TRBV24-1

CDR3 protein: ASSLDKGNSGANVLT
CDR3 length: 15
J gene: TRBJ2-6
V gene: TRBV7-8

CDR3 protein: ASSAQGATNEKLF
CDR3 length: 13
J gene: TRBJ1-4
V gene: TRBV9

CDR3 protein: ASSLVTSGRYNEQF
CDR3 length: 14
J gene: .
V gene: TRBV7-9

CDR3 protein: ASRNSGRATYNEQF
CDR3 length: 14
J gene: .
V gene: TRBV7-2

CDR3 protein: ASSPKLTGFGANVLT
CDR3 length: 15
J gene: TRBJ2-6
V gene: TRBV19

CDR3 protein: ASSSTGGFNYGYT
CDR3 length: 13
J gene: TRBJ1-2
V gene: TRBV11-2

CDR3 protein: ASRLLAGVGETQY
CDR3 length: 13
J gene: .
V gene: TRBV12-3/TRBV12-4

CDR3 protein: ASSLGASSGEQY
CDR3 length: 12
J gene: TRBJ2-7
V gene: TRBV7-2

CDR3 protein: ASSLPGHLTYEQY
CDR3 length: 13
J gene: TRBJ2-7
V gene: TRBV7-9

CDR3 protein: ASSLYSPVGYT
CDR3 length: 11
J gene: TRBJ1-2
V gene: TRBV28

CDR3 protein: ASSLERLLEQY
CDR3 length: 11
J gene: TRBJ2-7
V gene: TRBV11-2

CDR3 protein: AIRDRANYGYT
CDR3 length: 11
J gene: TRBJ1-2
V gene: TRBV10-3

CDR3 protein: ASSLMPDGPQY
CDR3 length: 11
J gene: TRBJ2-5
V gene: TRBV7-9

CDR3 protein: ASSSQGGPSYEQY
CDR3 length: 13
J gene: TRBJ2-7
V gene: TRBV6-1

CDR3 protein: ASSLDRVRETQY
CDR3 length: 12
J gene: TRBJ2-5
V gene: TRBV6-1